The entry below describes one T cell receptor beta chain. Germline CDR1 is SGHNT and CDR2 is YYREEE (reference sequence). V dropped 0 bases and J dropped 5 bases, with 20 bases sitting between them. The CDR3 covers 17 residues. These data come from a study of blood T cell repertoires in COVID-19. The wider study: Acute-phase and convalescent COVID-19 samples originated in the United States, Italy and Spain.

Here immunoSEQ multiplex PCR was the method, and the copy in TCRdb shows in-frame clones only, minus some. The sample yields over 50,000 clones, around 80% seen once. The age range of participants was roughly 18 to 90 years, with residence in approximately 25 US areas. Sequencing was performed on PBMCs or T cells enriched from blood (not recorded which). The chain links TRBV5-4 to TRBJ1-2; D might be TRBD1 (6 bases). The clonotype comes from a woman between 35 and 50 years old with acute COVID-19. The CDR3 DNA reads TGTGCCAGCAGCTTGGCCGTAAACAGGGCGGTGGCTTATGGCTACACCTTC. Translated: CASSLAVNRAVAYGYTF. The full variable domain, in which reference TRBV5-4 and TRBJ1-2 provide the parts outside the CDR3, is ETGVTQSPTHLIKTRGQQVTLRCSSQSGHNTVSWYQQALGQGPQFIFQYYREEENGRGNFPPRFSGLQFPNYSSELNVNALELDDSALYLCASSLAVNRAVAYGYTFGSGTRLTVV.